A single sample is the source of the 4 T cell receptor beta chains below, sequenced in a study of blood T cell repertoires in COVID-19 (dated by TCRdb to about 2020). Libraries were made using the immunoSEQ multiplex PCR assay. TCRdb mirrors the immuneACCESS table, restricted to in-frame sequences. Some clones are absent from its copies; in checked studies, under half trace to an unresolved V gene, and the reason for the others is unknown. This sample gives around 370,000 clones in total; 85% to 90% of them show up just once. The top ten constitute more than 5.5% of the sample. The specimen was peripheral blood. Source of these receptors: an older woman with COVID-19, enrolled during active disease.

The genes are TRBV5-1 and TRBJ1-1; D is uncertain. The CDR3 is 15 residues long. Per germline, CDR1 SGHRS and CDR2 YFSETQ. Trimming pared 1 base from V and 2 bases from J, leaving 12 bases between. The CDR3 is CASSLRSSRNTEAFF. The CDR3 DNA reads TGCGCCAGCAGCTTGAGGAGCAGTCGTAACACTGAAGCTTTCTTT.

The CDR3 coding sequence is TGCGCCCCTGCGAAAGGACAAACAGGGGAAAGCAATCAGCCCCAGCATTTT. This encodes CAPAKGQTGESNQPQHF. The chain employs TRBV23-1 and TRBJ1-5, with 7 positions matching TRBD1. TRBV23-1 is an open reading frame, and its role is uncertain. This CDR3 has 17 amino acids. Trimming at V came to 11 bases and at J to 1 base, leaving 17 bases not matched to a gene.

The chain combines TRBV27 with TRBJ2-2, with 8 bases lining up with TRBD1. Germline V gives CDR1 MNHEY, CDR2 SMNVEV (reference sequence). CDR3 length: 14 residues. Trimming cost V 6 bases and J 7 bases; bases outside gene matches: 7. As DNA, the CDR3 is TGTGCCAGCAGGGAAGGACAGGGCGTCGGGGAGCTGTTTTTT. Protein product: CASREGQGVGELFF.

The genes are TRBV30 and TRBJ1-1; 8 nucleotides match TRBD1. Germline V gene sequence: CDR1 GTSNPN, CDR2 SVGIG (reference sequence). Trimming cost V 2 bases and J 4 bases; bases outside gene matches: 6. This CDR3 is built from 14 residues. Here the CDR3 reads CAWSNSQGATEAFF. Here the CDR3 DNA reads TGTGCCTGGAGTAATAGTCAGGGGGCCACTGAAGCTTTCTTT.